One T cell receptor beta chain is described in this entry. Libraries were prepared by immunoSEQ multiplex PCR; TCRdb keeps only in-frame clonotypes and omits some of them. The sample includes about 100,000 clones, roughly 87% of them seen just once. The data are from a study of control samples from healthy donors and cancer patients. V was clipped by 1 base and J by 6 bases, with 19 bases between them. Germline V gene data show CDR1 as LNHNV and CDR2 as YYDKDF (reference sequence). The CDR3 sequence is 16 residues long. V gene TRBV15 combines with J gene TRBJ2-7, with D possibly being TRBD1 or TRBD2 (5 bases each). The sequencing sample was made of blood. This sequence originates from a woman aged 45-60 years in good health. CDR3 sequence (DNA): TGTGCCACCAGCAGAGGAGACTCTTCGGGGACCCGCGAGCAGTACTTC. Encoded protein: CATSRGDSSGTREQYF.